This record looks at one T cell receptor beta chain sequence and its context. The target of this receptor is not known. No qualities accompany the bases; no much larger clone lies one base away. Per the germline V gene (reference sequence), MNHEY is the CDR1 and SMNVEV is the CDR2. Counted from cysteine to phenylalanine, this CDR3 has 16 amino acids. Solely the CDR3 DNA is kept, with 48 bases framed from the first base. This sample is part of a study of memory CD8 T cells in hepatitis C reinfection (TCRdb year 2017). At the level of the whole study: Of the five donors, three spontaneously resolved two consecutive HCV infections, and two cleared a primary infection but developed chronic infection after reinfection. Participants who had resolved a prior HCV infection were followed every 3 months in the reinfection study. Previously published longitudinal data on tetramer+ CD8 T cell frequency were used to select the peak reinfection time point. Across an HCV reinfection episode in about 5 donors, the study followed the TCR beta repertoire of virus-specific CD8 T cells over time. Peak reinfection samples were collected 3 to 8 weeks after reinfection was detected. Between the late 2000s and the early 2010s, 5 or 6 reinfection cases with stored pre-reinfection samples were identified. HCV reinfection was defined as a positive HCV RNA test following two negative tests taken at least 60 days apart. What the study reported, not specific to this receptor: Because only four to six donors were included, definitive conclusions about public clonotypes linked to secondary clearance could not be reached by the study.

Library method: the immunoSEQ multiplex PCR assay. Genomic DNA was extracted from the sorted cells, and Adaptive Biotechnologies' automated high-throughput method was used to sequence the TCR beta V, D and J regions. CDR3 regions were amplified with a two-step, bias-controlled multiplex PCR. Amplified TCR beta libraries were sequenced on an Illumina instrument. In the authors' own workflow: Demultiplexed reads were processed to lower amplification and sequencing bias, and the IMGT database was used to assign CDR3 sequences to gene families. ImmunoSEQ software version 2.0 was used to analyze the repertoire data. Clonotype lists were filtered to remove out-of-frame sequences and sequences containing stop codons in the CDR3. Clonotypes with a frequency below 0.01% were excluded because such low-frequency clonotypes corresponded to less than one cell. Richness was calculated by dividing observed richness by the number of input cells, and evenness was calculated by dividing Shannon entropy by the log of observed richness. To measure repertoire diversity and how similar the repertoire was between time points, Simpson diversity and Morisita-Horn overlap indices were applied. Clonotypes were grouped as dominant (>1%), sub-dominant (0.5-0.99%), low abundance (0.1-0.49%) or lowest abundance (<0.1%). For the germline index, total nucleotide additions were subtracted from total CDR3 length, and that difference was then divided by total CDR3 length. TCRdb provides this immuneACCESS table in a form limited to in-frame rearrangements. Some clones are lacking; in checked studies, under half of them reflect an unresolved V gene, and why the rest are absent is not known. The DNA was the basis for D and trimming; V, J and clone size are from that table. The sample profile shows roughly 43,000 clones; over 75% of them were found once. Jointly, the top ten make up roughly 1.2% of the sample.

The time point label corresponds to: peak reinfection, 3 to 8 weeks after reinfection detection. Sorted cells were sequenced directly ex vivo, without in vitro expansion prior to TCR sequencing. The donors, who were people who inject drugs, were enrolled in the Montreal Acute Hepatitis C Cohort Study (HEPCO) in Canada. Total naive CD8 T cells, sorted as viable CD3+ CD8+ CD45RO-, came from a couple of donors at all three reinfection time points as controls. Before sorting, cryopreserved peripheral blood mononuclear cells were thawed and used as the source for purifying CD8 T cells. The MACS CD8+ T cell Isolation Kit was used to enrich CD8 T cells through negative selection. Cells were sorted on a BD FACSAria II sorter running FACSDiva software, and FlowJo was used to analyze the data.

The chain couples TRBV27 to TRBJ2-5; tentative D gene TRBD1, with 7 bases matching. The J call may be wrong; the DNA end is better matched by TRBJ2-7. The source of this sequence is a young man with hepatitis C virus infection. Sequences were obtained from naive CD8+ T cells sorted from blood. The cell subset or site label, as the study defines it: total naive CD8+CD45RO- T cells. The CDR3 protein is CASSLSSGGLTYEQYF. In nucleotides, the sequence is TGTGCCAGCAGTTTATCATCAGGGGGGCTTACATACGAGCAGTACTTC.